These T cell receptor beta chains were read from a single sample in a study of blood T cell repertoires in COVID-19. Repertoires were generated with immunoSEQ multiplex PCR, while TCRdb's copy carries only in-frame clones and drops some. The sample includes around 200,000 clones, roughly 86% of them seen just once. The sequenced sample was peripheral blood. The receptors were gathered from a man aged 65 to 85 with acute or convalescent COVID-19. Both conserved end residues are trimmed from each CDR3. The order of the fields is J gene, V gene, D gene, CDR3 protein. The D gene is left open where the match is weak.

TRBJ2-3 | TRBV28 | - | ASSLPFAGSTDTQY
TRBJ1-2 | TRBV30 | - | AWSETRYGYT
TRBJ1-4 | TRBV5-1 | - | ASSLTEMIDSPNEKLF
TRBJ1-1 | TRBV7-9 | - | ASSWEDLNTEAF
TRBJ1-3 | TRBV3-1/TRBV3-2 | - | ASSPPAIY
TRBJ2-3 | TRBV4-3 | - | ASSHGLHTQY
TRBJ1-1 | TRBV9 | - | ASTSPWGVEAF
TRBJ2-1 | TRBV28 | TRBD2 | ASRQGAGGLNEQF
TRBJ2-7 | TRBV5-4 | TRBD2 | ASSRGLAGEVHEQY
TRBJ2-5 | TRBV6-5 | - | ASRPYGQQY
TRBJ2-3 | TRBV6-5 | - | ASSYTGEVDTQY
TRBJ2-7 | TRBV27 | - | ASSSIPGTYEQY
TRBJ2-1 | TRBV5-5 | - | ASSLAVYNEQF
TRBJ2-7 | TRBV5-4 | TRBD1 | ASSFEDRGIYEQY
TRBJ1-1 | TRBV7-2 | - | ASSLGSITEAF
TRBJ2-2 | TRBV6-1 | TRBD2 | ASSGSATSGSTGELF
TRBJ1-2 | TRBV19 | - | ASTPWESLYLEWYT
TRBJ2-1 | TRBV5-6 | TRBD2 | ASSTVAGVYYNEQF
TRBJ2-6 | TRBV5-6 | TRBD2 | ASSSIAGPSGANVLT
TRBJ2-5 | TRBV4-1 | TRBD2 | ASSQVVLAEETQY
TRBJ2-1 | TRBV29-1 | - | SVKGHRDFYNEQF
TRBJ2-3 | TRBV4-2 | TRBD2 | ASSERGGDTQY
TRBJ2-7 | TRBV15 | - | ATSREQTSHEQY
TRBJ1-4 | TRBV28 | - | SVRGSSEKLF
TRBJ1-6 | TRBV6-5 | - | ASSYYRGSPLH
TRBJ2-3 | TRBV27 | - | ASSRQPDTQY
TRBJ1-6 | TRBV19 | - | ASTPAQGLYNSPLH
TRBJ2-5 | TRBV9 | TRBD2 | ASSVFGSGGTQY
TRBJ2-2 | TRBV5-1 | TRBD1 | ASVRTGGSSGELF
TRBJ2-7 | TRBV7-8 | TRBD1 | ASSSRQGTYEQY
TRBJ1-2 | TRBV6-6 | - | ASSWLGADGYT
TRBJ2-5 | TRBV5-6 | TRBD2 | ASNTLSGRWEETQY
TRBJ2-2 | TRBV6-7 | TRBD1 | ASRSPPGQLNTGELF
TRBJ2-7 | TRBV19 | TRBD1 | ASTGRGLKNEQY
TRBJ2-3 | TRBV7-2 | - | ASSSPLQGWADTQY
TRBJ2-3 | TRBV7-3 | - | ASRSEGTDTQY
TRBJ1-2 | TRBV18 | - | ASSPNRVWDGYT
TRBJ2-7 | TRBV5-1 | TRBD1 | ASSLGTGLY
TRBJ1-2 | TRBV12-3/TRBV12-4 | TRBD1 | ASSLRTGHGYT
TRBJ2-2 | TRBV9 | TRBD2 | ASSVGAGGTTGELF
TRBJ2-4 | TRBV21-1 | - | ASSKGECENIQY